A single sample is the source of the 20 T cell receptor beta chains below, sequenced in a study of blood T cell repertoires in COVID-19. Here immunoSEQ multiplex PCR was the method, and the copy in TCRdb shows in-frame clones only, minus some. The data hold 250,000 to 300,000 clones, with approximately 80% observed a single time. Sequencing used PBMCs or T cells enriched from blood (not recorded which). These receptors were collected from a man in his forties who had been exposed to COVID-19.

V is TRBV4-1 and J is TRBJ2-5, with 8 bases that match TRBD2. The junction had 8 bases not matched to a gene; V was cut back by 0 bases and J by 5 bases. Germline V gene sequence: CDR1 MGHRA, CDR2 YSYEKL. There are 16 residues in the CDR3. This chain's CDR3 is CASSQDSAGDWETQYF. CDR3 DNA sequence: TGCGCCAGCAGCCAAGATTCAGCGGGAGATTGGGAGACCCAGTACTTC.

The rearrangement uses TRBV28 and TRBJ1-2, with D perhaps TRBD1 (6 bases). CDR3 length: 11 residues. Germline CDR1 reads MDHEN; CDR2 reads SYDVKM. The V and J ends lost 8 bases and 5 bases respectively, with 9 bases between them. This chain's CDR3 is CASQGRYGYTF. The CDR3 DNA follows: TGTGCCAGCCAGGGGCGATATGGCTACACCTTC.

The rearrangement links TRBV11-3 to TRBJ1-1; possible D gene TRBD1, 6 bases. The ends were cut back, 1 base at V and 0 bases at J, with 9 bases in the middle. CDR1 SGHNT and CDR2 YENEEA come from the germline V gene. There are 15 residues in the CDR3. Written as DNA, the CDR3 is TGTGCCAGCAGCTTAGGCAGGGGTCTGAACACTGAAGCTTTCTTT. It codes for CASSLGRGLNTEAFF. The variable domain in full, with the rest retrieved from reference TRBV11-3 and TRBJ1-1, is EAGVVQSPRYKIIEKKQPVAFWCNPISGHNTLYWYLQNLGQGPELLIRYENEEAVDDSQLPKDRFSAERLKGVDSTLKIQPAELGDSAVYLCASSLGRGLNTEAFFGQGTRLTVV.

The gene calls are TRBV5-1 and TRBJ2-5, with D perhaps TRBD2 (5 bases). Germline V gene sequence: CDR1 SGHRS, CDR2 YFSETQ. The ends were cut back, 1 base at V and 3 bases at J, with 7 bases in the middle. This CDR3 contains 13 residues. Written as DNA, the CDR3 is TGCGCCAGCAGCTTGTCCGGGGAAGAGACCCAGTACTTC. Translated: CASSLSGEETQYF.

The rearrangement links TRBV14 to TRBJ2-2, with 8 nucleotides matching TRBD2. V gave up 0 bases and J gave up 2 bases; unmatched junction bases: 2. The CDR3 totals 16 residues. Germline V gives CDR1 SGHDN, CDR2 FVKESK. Here the CDR3 reads CASSQDLAGNTGELFF. The CDR3 bases are TGTGCCAGCAGCCAAGATCTAGCGGGCAACACCGGGGAGCTGTTTTTT.

The chain combines TRBV10-3 with TRBJ2-1; 7 bases fit TRBD2. The CDR3 length is 15 residues. Germline V gene lookup returns CDR1 ENHRY and CDR2 SYGVKD. Trimming took 10 bases from V and 2 from J; bases not matched to a gene: 11. The CDR3 DNA follows: TGTGCCACCACCCCCGAGCTAGCGGCCTACAATGAGCAGTTCTTC. Translation: CATTPELAAYNEQFF.

The V call is TRBV4-1, the J call TRBJ1-2, with TRBD1 matching 8 bases. The CDR3 length is 15 residues. Germline V gene lookup returns CDR1 MGHRA and CDR2 YSYEKL. J lost 4 bases, V lost 3 bases, and 7 bases had no gene match. The CDR3 DNA is TGCGCCAGCAGCCAGGTACAGGGGGAACTCTATGGCTACACCTTC. Translation gives CASSQVQGELYGYTF.

This chain joins TRBV5-1 and TRBJ2-2, with a possible D match to TRBD1 (5 bases). Trimming took 5 bases from V and 5 from J, leaving 16 bases between them. CDR1 is SGHRS, CDR2 YFSETQ, per germline. This CDR3 is 15 amino acids long. This CDR3 is CASSQVTSGTGELFF. The DNA for the CDR3 is TGCGCCAGCAGTCAGGTTACGTCAGGGACCGGGGAGCTGTTTTTT.

V usage is TRBV5-1 and J usage is TRBJ2-7; D possibly corresponds to TRBD2 (5 bases). CDR3 length: 19 residues. V shed 3 bases and J shed 2 bases, with 27 bases lying between them. Germline lookup yields CDR1 SGHRS and CDR2 YFSETQ. CDR3 DNA sequence: TGCGCCAGCAGCTGGATGGGTAGCGCGAACGTTAATGCCCCCTACGAGCAGTACTTC. Its protein is CASSWMGSANVNAPYEQYF. Full variable domain (missing parts from reference TRBV5-1 and TRBJ2-7): KAGVTQTPRYLIKTRGQQVTLSCSPISGHRSVSWYQQTPGQGLQFLFEYFSETQRNKGNFPGRFSGRQFSNSRSEMNVSTLELGDSALYLCASSWMGSANVNAPYEQYFGPGTRLTVT.

This chain connects TRBV24-1 to TRBJ2-1; 7 bases fit TRBD1. Trimming cost V 4 bases and J 5 bases; bases outside gene matches: 10. Germline values: CDR1 KGHDR, CDR2 SFDVKD. CDR3 size: 16 residues. This CDR3 is CATSEVRGSEHNEQFF. DNA for the CDR3: TGTGCCACCAGTGAAGTCAGGGGGTCGGAACACAATGAGCAGTTCTTC.

To note about this clone: Other DNA sequences in this specimen translate into the identical CDR3. The V gene is TRBV9, the J gene TRBJ2-5, with 7 bases fitting TRBD1. V trimming: 3 bases; J trimming: 1 base; junction bases outside the gene matches: 3. The CDR3 totals 14 residues. Germline CDR1 and CDR2: SGDLS and YYNGEE. The CDR3 here is CASSAGTVQETQYF. In nucleotides, the CDR3 is TGTGCCAGCAGCGCTGGGACAGTCCAAGAGACCCAGTACTTC.

In nucleotides, the CDR3 is TGTGCCAGCAGTTCTACCGGGAGACGGACCTTC. Amino acids: CASSSTGRRTF. The chain recombines TRBV6-5 with TRBJ1-2; D remains ambiguous. CDR3 length equals 11 residues. CDR1 MNHEY and CDR2 SVGAGI come from the germline V gene. With 4 bases removed from V and 14 bases from J, the gap between germline ends came to 14 bases.

The chain couples TRBV27 to TRBJ1-5, with 8 bases fitting TRBD1. This CDR3 has 16 amino acids. Per germline, CDR1 MNHEY and CDR2 SMNVEV (reference sequence). V shed 6 bases, J shed 6 bases, and the junction held 13 bases outside the gene matches. Here the CDR3 reads CASRGKTGDRGQPQHF. As DNA, the CDR3 is TGTGCCAGCAGAGGAAAGACAGGGGATCGGGGTCAGCCCCAGCATTTT.

The V call is TRBV14, the J call TRBJ1-3; possible D gene TRBD1, 6 bases. Germline assignment: CDR1 SGHDN and CDR2 FVKESK. V was cut by 5 bases and J by 3 bases, with 14 bases left in between. This CDR3 has 15 residues. The CDR3 bases are TGTGCCAGCAGCAACTCCGGGACATTTGGAAACACCATATATTTT. Its translation is CASSNSGTFGNTIYF.

The chain links TRBV24-1 to TRBJ2-5; no clear D gene. The CDR3 totals 15 residues. V was shortened by 3 bases and J by 2 bases, with 12 bases between the two germline ends. Germline CDR1 reads KGHDR; CDR2 reads SFDVKD. The DNA for the CDR3 is TGTGCCACCAGTGATCCGACTGACTCGCAAGAGACCCAGTACTTC. Translated, it gives CATSDPTDSQETQYF.

V and J are TRBV5-5 and TRBJ1-5; D unclear. V lost 7 bases and J lost 7, with 27 bases in between. This CDR3 region has 17 residues. Per the germline V gene, CDR1 is SGHKS and CDR2 is YYEKEE (reference sequence). CDR3 protein: CASSAAATVFSIQPQHF. The CDR3 DNA sequence: TGTGCCAGCTCCGCAGCGGCGACGGTCTTCTCGATCCAGCCCCAGCATTTT. The complete variable domain, with remaining parts taken from reference TRBV5-5 and TRBJ1-5, reads DAGVTQSPTHLIKTRGQQVTLRCSPISGHKSVSWYQQVLGQGPQFIFQYYEKEERGRGNFPDRFSARQFPNYSSELNVNALLLGDSALYLCASSAAATVFSIQPQHFGDGTRLSIL.

The gene calls are TRBV21-1 and TRBJ2-1; the table calls TRBD2, which could not be checked here. TRBV21-1 is an annotated pseudogene. The CDR3 runs to 20 residues. The CDR3 DNA reads as TGTGCCAGCAGAACTCAGGGGGGACTAGCGGGAGAAGAGTGTTACAATGAGCAGTTCTTC. It translates to CASRTQGGLAGEECYNEQFF.

The V and J genes are TRBV4-2 and TRBJ2-1, with 8 bases matching TRBD2. Germline values: CDR1 LGHNA, CDR2 YNFKEQ. The CDR3 is made up of 13 amino acids. The junction had 6 bases not matched to a gene; V was cut back by 4 bases and J by 10 bases. CDR3 sequence (DNA): TGTGCCAGCAGCCTGACAACTAGCGGAGAGCAGTTCTTC. It is translated as CASSLTTSGEQFF.

The genes are TRBV5-4 and TRBJ1-2; D is perhaps TRBD1 (6 bases). CDR1 is SGHNT and CDR2 is YYREEE in the germline V gene (reference sequence). The CDR3 totals 15 residues. V lost 1 base and J 0 bases, leaving 10 bases between the germline ends. CDR3 DNA sequence: TGTGCCAGCAGCTTGATCGGACAGTCTAACTATGGCTACACCTTC. Encoded protein: CASSLIGQSNYGYTF.

The CDR3 DNA is TGTGCCAGCAGTGGACAGAGCCCCTACGAGCAGTACTTC. The encoded protein is CASSGQSPYEQYF. The V and J genes are TRBV2 and TRBJ2-7; D possibly corresponds to TRBD1 (5 bases). V was cut by 4 bases and J by 2 bases, with 9 bases left in between. The length of the CDR3 is 13 residues. Germline-derived CDR1 and CDR2 are SNHLY and FYNNEI. The whole variable domain, remainder taken from reference TRBV2 and TRBJ2-7, is EPEVTQTPSHQVTQMGQEVILRCVPISNHLYFYWYRQILGQKVEFLVSFYNNEISEKSEIFDDQFSVERPDGSNFTLKIRSTKLEDSAMYFCASSGQSPYEQYFGPGTRLTVT.